Listed below are T cell receptor beta chains from one sample, sequenced in a study of siplizumab effects on memory and regulatory T cells. Clones were read by immunoSEQ multiplex PCR, and TCRdb kept only the in-frame ones, dropping some. The repertoire consists of about 100,000 clones, with about 90% occurring once and the leading ten covering roughly 0.15%. Sequencing was done on a sample of CD4+ T cells sorted from blood. Receptor source: a human donor in good health. CDR3s include the opening cysteine and the closing phenylalanine or tryptophan. D genes are given only for firm matches. The listing skips clone size in some rows; elsewhere it reads once, few, many or a size class.

- | TRBJ1-5 | TRBV6-4 | - | TGTGCCAGCAGCGCAACCAGCAATCAGCCCCAGCATTTT | CASSATSNQPQHF
- | TRBJ2-7 | TRBV7-9 | few | TGTGCCAGCAGCCTCCGACAGAACGAGCAGTACTTC | CASSLRQNEQYF
TRBD2 | TRBJ2-1 | TRBV7-8 | - | TGTGCCAGCAGCTCTAGCGGGGGGGACTACAATGAGCAGTTCTTC | CASSSSGGDYNEQFF
- | TRBJ1-4 | TRBV6-1 | once | TGTGCCAGCAGTGAAAATTTGATGAAACTTATGGCAACTAATGAAAAACTGTTTTTT | CASSENLMKLMATNEKLFF
- | TRBJ1-1 | TRBV5-1 | - | TGCGCCAGCAGCGGCGGGGACACTGAAGCTTTCTTT | CASSGGDTEAFF
- | TRBJ1-1 | TRBV30 | once | TGTGCCTGGTGGAGACGGGGGAACACTGAAGCTTTCTTT | CAWWRRGNTEAFF
- | TRBJ1-3 | TRBV25-1 | - | TGTGCCAGCAGTGAATTTGGCGCCGGAGGAAACACCATATATTTT | CASSEFGAGGNTIYF
TRBD1 | TRBJ2-1 | TRBV6-6 | once | TGTGCCAGCAACGCGCCGGGACAGGGGGCGAATGAGCAGTTCTTC | CASNAPGQGANEQFF
- | TRBJ1-6 | TRBV25-1 | few | TGTGCCAGCAGTCCCCCGGACAGTCTGTATTCACCCCTCCACTTT | CASSPPDSLYSPLHF
- | TRBJ1-2 | TRBV7-2 | - | TGTGCCAGCAGCTACCCGGGTGACCTCTCAACCGCCTATGGCTACACCTTC | CASSYPGDLSTAYGYTF
- | TRBJ2-3 | TRBV9 | once | TGTGCCAGCAGCCCCGGGGAAGATACGCAGTATTTT | CASSPGEDTQYF
TRBD1 | TRBJ1-2 | TRBV29-1 | - | TGCAGCGTTGAAGAGGACAGGGGGCGAAATGGCTACACCTTC | CSVEEDRGRNGYTF
- | TRBJ2-7 | TRBV21-1 | - | TGTGCCAGCGGTTACCTATTCCGGTGTTACGAGCAGTACTTC | CASGYLFRCYEQYF
- | TRBJ1-2 | TRBV4-3 | - | TGCGCCAGCAGCCTCCCCATTGGCAGCTACACCTTC | CASSLPIGSYTF
- | TRBJ2-7 | TRBV29-1 | - | TGCAGCGTTGAGGTGTACTACGAGCAGTACTTC | CSVEVYYEQYF
- | TRBJ1-1 | TRBV7-9 | few | TGTGCCAGCAGCGCCGACAGAGGAGTCGCTGAAGCTTTCTTT | CASSADRGVAEAFF
- | TRBJ2-7 | TRBV5-1 | - | TGCGCCAGCAGCTTGGTAGGACGAGACTACGAGCAGTACTTC | CASSLVGRDYEQYF
TRBD1 | TRBJ1-1 | TRBV5-1 | few | TGCGCCAGCAGCCTCGGACAGGGCGGGAGCACTGAAGCTTTCTTT | CASSLGQGGSTEAFF
TRBD1 | TRBJ2-1 | TRBV4-2 | - | TGTGCCAGCAGCCAAGGGGGGACAGATCATCGCAATGAGCAGTTCTTC | CASSQGGTDHRNEQFF
TRBD2 | TRBJ2-1 | TRBV10-2 | - | TGCGCCAGCAGTGAGTCGAGTAGCGGGGGGTCCTACTTAAGCTCCTACAATGAGCAGTTCTTC | CASSESSSGGSYLSSYNEQFF
TRBD2 | TRBJ2-7 | TRBV5-1 | - | TGCGCCAGCAGCTTGGGGACTAGTATTACCTACGAGCAGTACTTC | CASSLGTSITYEQYF
- | TRBJ2-7 | TRBV18 | - | TGTGCCAGCTCACCACCCAACCCTTCCTACGAGCAGTACTTC | CASSPPNPSYEQYF
- | TRBJ1-3 | TRBV10-3 | - | TGTGCCATCACCCCGGGGGGCCAGGGACAAGGAAACACCATATATTTT | CAITPGGQGQGNTIYF
- | TRBJ2-3 | TRBV2 | - | TGTGCCAGCAGTGTCCCAGGCGCAGATACGCAGTATTTT | CASSVPGADTQYF
- | TRBJ1-1 | TRBV7-9 | - | TGTGCCAGCAGCTTAGTAACAGACACTGAAGCTTTCTTT | CASSLVTDTEAFF
- | TRBJ2-5 | TRBV7-9 | - | TGTGCCAGCAGCTCCAAAGCGGGTGGGGGAACAGAGACCCAGTACTTC | CASSSKAGGGTETQYF
- | TRBJ1-5 | TRBV29-1 | - | TGCAGCGTTGTGGAGGCCCTCAATCAGCCCCAGCATTTT | CSVVEALNQPQHF
- | TRBJ1-3 | TRBV4-3 | few | TGCGCCAGCAGCCAAGATGTTACAGGAAGCTCTGGAAACACCATATATTTT | CASSQDVTGSSGNTIYF
- | TRBJ1-2 | TRBV5-1 | - | TGCGCCAGCAAGTCAGGGGAAGGTAACTATGGCTACACCTTC | CASKSGEGNYGYTF
- | TRBJ1-1 | TRBV6-5 | - | TGTGCCAGCAGTTACTCGAAGATAGGGTACACTGAAGCTTTCTTT | CASSYSKIGYTEAFF
TRBD1 | TRBJ1-4 | TRBV4-1 | - | TGCGCCAGCAGCTACCTACAGGGGGATATCGGAAAACTGTTTTTT | CASSYLQGDIGKLFF
TRBD1 | TRBJ1-1 | TRBV29-1 | - | TGCAGCGTCCTGGGACAGATGAACACTGAAGCTTTCTTT | CSVLGQMNTEAFF
- | TRBJ2-2 | TRBV7-3 | - | TGTGCCAGCAGCCCATATAACCAGGGGTCCGGGGAGCTGTTTTTT | CASSPYNQGSGELFF
- | TRBJ1-1 | TRBV30 | - | TGTGCCTGGAGTGTAGGAGGGGGTTTGAGCACTGAAGCTTTCTTT | CAWSVGGGLSTEAFF
TRBD1 | TRBJ2-7 | TRBV19 | few | TGTGCCAGTGGACAGGGGATCTCCTACGAGCAGTACTTC | CASGQGISYEQYF
- | TRBJ1-1 | TRBV5-6 | - | TGTGCCAGCAGCTTTTTAGAAGATGAAGCTTTCTTT | CASSFLEDEAFF
- | TRBJ1-2 | TRBV14 | - | TGTGCCAGCAGCCAAGAAGTCGGGCGGTACACCTTC | CASSQEVGRYTF
TRBD1 | TRBJ1-5 | TRBV19 | - | TGTGCCAGTAGTATGACAGGGGTGGGCAGGCGAGGAAATCAGCCCCAGCATTTT | CASSMTGVGRRGNQPQHF
- | TRBJ1-1 | TRBV7-3 | - | TGTGCCAGCAGCTTAACGGCAGGGAACACTGAAGCTTTCTTT | CASSLTAGNTEAFF
- | TRBJ1-5 | TRBV2 | - | TGTGCCAGCAGGCGGGGGGGAAATCAGCCCCAGCATTTT | CASRRGGNQPQHF
- | TRBJ1-1 | TRBV6-4 | few | TGTGCCAGCAGTGCGGGGGAAGGAGCTTTCTTT | CASSAGEGAFF
- | TRBJ1-2 | TRBV27 | - | TGTGCCAGCAGTTTATCCCCCGCCCGGGGTGACTATGGCTACACCTTC | CASSLSPARGDYGYTF
- | TRBJ1-3 | TRBV18 | - | TGTGCCAGCTCACCGCGGAAAGGAACTGGAAACACCATATATTTT | CASSPRKGTGNTIYF
TRBD2 | TRBJ2-1 | TRBV4-2 | - | TGTGCCAGCAGCCAAGAAGGGCTAGCGGAGTTCTTC | CASSQEGLAEFF
- | TRBJ1-1 | TRBV7-2 | - | TGTGCCAGCAGCCAACAGGGTGGGGTCACTGAAGCTTTCTTT | CASSQQGGVTEAFF
- | TRBJ1-1 | TRBV2 | - | TGTGCCACCAAAACAGGGAGGGTGAACACTGAAGCTTTCTTT | CATKTGRVNTEAFF
- | TRBJ2-5 | TRBV7-2 | once | TGTGCCAGCAGCCCCCGGTCGGGGGAGACCCAGTACTTC | CASSPRSGETQYF
TRBD2 | TRBJ2-3 | TRBV6-6 | - | TGTGCCAGCAGCCCCGGACCAGCGGGGGTAGATACGCAGTATTTT | CASSPGPAGVDTQYF
- | TRBJ1-5 | TRBV6-4 | once | TGTGCCAGCATAAACGGGAGTAATCAGCCCCAGCATTTT | CASINGSNQPQHF
TRBD2 | TRBJ2-2 | TRBV27 | - | TGTGCCAGCAGGCCTAGCGGGGGGGCCGCCGGGGAGCTGTTTTTT | CASRPSGGAAGELFF
- | TRBJ2-7 | TRBV28 | - | TGTGCCAGCAGTTTGATATCAGGGTTTTACGAGCAGTACTTC | CASSLISGFYEQYF
- | TRBJ2-7 | TRBV21-1 | - | TGTGCCAGCAGCACAGACAGGTCTCAGTACTTC | CASSTDRSQYF